These 29 T cell receptor beta chains were all obtained from the same sample, sequenced in a study of cytomegalovirus exposure and HLA in healthy donors. PCR amplification relied on 60 Vbeta primers (plus 13 Jbeta primers). The method was immunoSEQ multiplex PCR; TCRdb's version includes in-frame clones alone and lacks a portion of them. The sample has about 97,000 clones; 60% to 80% are singletons. Sequencing was carried out using PBMCs. Receptors were obtained from a male donor in good health and CMV-seropositive.

This sequence joins TRBV7-9 and TRBJ2-3; tentatively, D is TRBD2 (6 bases). Germline V CDR1 and CDR2: SEHNR, FQNEAQ (reference sequence). The CDR3 is made up of 16 amino acids. The V gene lost 3 bases and the J gene lost 2 bases, with 15 bases spanning the gap. The CDR3 spells CASSFGGTGDTDTQYF. CDR3 coding DNA: TGTGCCAGCAGCTTCGGTGGGACGGGGGACACAGATACGCAGTATTTT. The entire variable domain, with the rest obtained from reference TRBV7-9 and TRBJ2-3, is as follows: DTGVSQNPRHKITKRGQNVTFRCDPISEHNRLYWYRQTLGQGPEFLTYFQNEAQLEKSRLLSDRFSAERPKGSFSTLEIQRTEQGDSAMYLCASSFGGTGDTDTQYFGPGTRLTVL.

The chain employs TRBV21-1 and TRBJ2-3; the DNA was not used to check the table's D call, TRBD2. TRBV21-1 is recorded as a pseudogene. This CDR3 comprises 16 residues. CDR3 in amino acids: CASSKALRRGGDTQYF. The CDR3 nucleotides read TGTGCCAGCAGCAAAGCGCTGCGCCGGGGTGGAGATACGCAGTATTTT.

This chain connects TRBV18 to TRBJ2-3; D call uncertain. CDR3 length: 15 residues. Germline CDR1 KGHSH, CDR2 LQKENI. The V end lost 0 bases, the J end lost 0 bases, and 7 bases lay between the germline ends. The CDR3 protein is CASSPPTGSTDTQYF. The CDR3 bases are TGTGCCAGCTCACCACCGACGGGTAGCACAGATACGCAGTATTTT.

The V call is TRBV30, the J call TRBJ2-7; D not certain. V was shortened by 2 bases and J by 0 bases, with 8 bases between the two germline ends. The CDR3 consists of 13 residues. Germline-derived CDR1 and CDR2 are GTSNPN and SVGIG (reference sequence). In DNA, the CDR3 is TGTGCCTGGAGTCAGGTTCTCTCCTACGAGCAGTACTTC. This encodes CAWSQVLSYEQYF.

This chain joins TRBV28 and TRBJ2-6; the D gene is possibly TRBD1 (5 bases). Trimming shortened V by 3 bases and J by 4 bases, and 10 bases separated the two germline ends. CDR1 MDHEN and CDR2 SYDVKM come from the germline V gene. The CDR3 totals 15 residues. The CDR3 bases are TGTGCCAGCAGTTTGATTGGGGCCGGGGCCAACGTCCTGACTTTC. Residues: CASSLIGAGANVLTF.

This chain joins TRBV6-1 and TRBJ1-1, with a tentative D call TRBD1 (6 bases). This CDR3 spans 11 amino acids. V was trimmed by 6 bases and J by 8 bases, leaving 10 bases between them. Germline CDR1 reads MNHNS; CDR2 reads SASEGT. The CDR3 nucleotides are TGTGCCAGCAGCGGACAGCCAGAAGCTTTCTTT. Amino acids: CASSGQPEAFF.

The chain employs TRBV18 and TRBJ2-2, with D uncertain. Per the germline V gene, CDR1 is KGHSH and CDR2 is LQKENI. The CDR3 totals 15 residues. The V gene lost 1 base and the J gene lost 3 bases, with 9 bases spanning the gap. The CDR3 is CASSPRLDDTGELFF. The CDR3 DNA is TGTGCCAGCTCACCACGTCTAGACGACACCGGGGAGCTGTTTTTT.

The chain combines TRBV7-2 with TRBJ2-5; TRBD1 matches 8 bases. The CDR3 has 15 residues. Germline CDR1 is SGHTA and CDR2 is FQGNSA. Germline trimming cut 2 bases from V and 4 bases from J; bases unmatched to any gene: 6. In nucleotides, the CDR3 is TGTGCCAGCAGCTTAATGGGACAGGCCCTAGAGACCCAGTACTTC. Translation gives CASSLMGQALETQYF.

The chain uses TRBV28 and TRBJ1-4, with no clear D. V was cut by 6 bases and J by 6 bases, with 17 bases left in between. Per germline, CDR1 MDHEN and CDR2 SYDVKM. This CDR3 has 15 residues. The CDR3 nucleotides are TGTGCCAGCAGGGGGAGGTTTCGGTTGGATGAAAAACTGTTTTTT. This translates into CASRGRFRLDEKLFF.

By share, this clone ranks as large (0.1 to 1%). V is TRBV7-9 and J is TRBJ2-2; 10 positions match TRBD1. Per the germline V gene, CDR1 is SEHNR and CDR2 is FQNEAQ (reference sequence). This CDR3 comprises 16 residues. The V segment lost 3 bases and the J segment 2 bases; nucleotides outside the gene matches: 3. The CDR3 DNA sequence: TGTGCCAGCAGCTTTAGACAGGGGGCAAACACCGGGGAGCTGTTTTTT. This translates into CASSFRQGANTGELFF.

V usage is TRBV15 and J usage is TRBJ2-7; 10 bases align to TRBD1. With 3 bases clipped from V and 1 base from J, the junction kept 3 bases outside the gene matches. Germline CDR1 is LNHNV and CDR2 is YYDKDF (reference sequence). CDR3 size: 15 residues. The CDR3: CATSRGGQGSYEQYF. The CDR3 coding sequence is TGTGCCACCAGCAGGGGGGGACAGGGGTCCTACGAGCAGTACTTC.

This chain uses TRBV2 with TRBJ2-6; D perhaps matches TRBD1 (5 bases). Germline V lookup: CDR1 SNHLY, CDR2 FYNNEI. CDR3 length equals 16 residues. V was clipped by 4 bases and J by 0 bases, with 10 bases between them. In DNA, the CDR3 is TGTGCCAGCAGTGGACAGCCAGACTCTGGGGCCAACGTCCTGACTTTC. Protein product: CASSGQPDSGANVLTF.

The V call is TRBV7-2, the J call TRBJ2-1; D not certain. The CDR3 length is 14 residues. Germline V gene data show CDR1 as SGHTA and CDR2 as FQGNSA. V was trimmed by 5 bases and J by 3 bases, leaving 11 bases between them. DNA for the CDR3: TGTGCCAGCAGCCCGTCTGGCCGCTACAATGAGCAGTTCTTC. Its protein product is CASSPSGRYNEQFF.

The genes are TRBV5-4 and TRBJ2-1; D possibly corresponds to TRBD2 (6 bases). Germline CDR1 reads SGHNT; CDR2 reads YYREEE (reference sequence). V lost 4 bases and J 4 bases, leaving 15 bases between the germline ends. The CDR3 is 15 residues long. Written as DNA, the CDR3 is TGTGCCAGCAGCCCCCGACTAGTGAATTACAATGAGCAGTTCTTC. It specifies CASSPRLVNYNEQFF.

This chain uses TRBV7-2 with TRBJ2-1; 10 bases are shared with TRBD2. The CDR3 has 15 residues. The trim removed 5 bases at V and 6 bases at J, leaving 7 bases unmatched. Germline V lookup: CDR1 SGHTA, CDR2 FQGNSA. CDR3 region: CASSPAGLASNEQFF. The CDR3 nucleotides read TGTGCCAGCAGCCCAGCGGGACTAGCGTCCAATGAGCAGTTCTTC.

The chain is built from TRBV7-2 and TRBJ1-4; D uncertain. The V gene lost 5 bases and the J gene lost 8 bases, with 15 bases spanning the gap. Germline V gene data show CDR1 as SGHTA and CDR2 as FQGNSA. The CDR3 covers 14 residues. The CDR3 DNA follows: TGTGCCAGCAGCCTAAACGGAGCCTTCGAAAAACTGTTTTTT. Translating it yields CASSLNGAFEKLFF.

The rearrangement joins TRBV11-2 to TRBJ2-7; weak D call: TRBD2 (6 bases). Germline V gene lookup returns CDR1 SGHAT and CDR2 FQNNGV. Between the trimmed V and J ends, which lost 1 base and 6 bases, there was a span of 13 bases. This CDR3 region has 14 residues. This CDR3 is CASSLVGSPGEQYF. The CDR3 bases are TGTGCCAGCAGCTTAGTCGGGAGTCCCGGCGAGCAGTACTTC.

This chain links TRBV6-1 with TRBJ2-3; maybe TRBD2 (6 bases). The germline gives CDR1 MNHNS, CDR2 SASEGT. The CDR3 runs 14 residues. V lost 6 bases, J lost 4 bases, and 14 bases lay in between. CDR3 region: CASRRAGKSDTQYF. CDR3 nucleotide sequence: TGTGCCAGCAGGCGGGCGGGAAAATCAGATACGCAGTATTTT.

This clone was picked up one time. This chain uses TRBV30 with TRBJ1-2; unclear D gene. The CDR3 has 12 amino acids. V lost 4 bases and J 4 bases, leaving 10 bases between the germline ends. Germline lookup yields CDR1 GTSNPN and CDR2 SVGIG (reference sequence). The CDR3 sequence: CAWTTGVYGYTF. The CDR3 coding sequence is TGTGCCTGGACTACGGGAGTCTATGGCTACACCTTC.

This clone was detected only a few times. The J gene is TRBJ1-5, the V gene TRBV28; the D is unclear. The CDR3 sequence is 14 residues long. Germline CDR1 MDHEN, CDR2 SYDVKM. V was shortened by 5 bases and J by 2 bases, with 10 bases between the two germline ends. CDR3 amino acids: CASSVNQGNQPQHF. The CDR3 DNA follows: TGTGCCAGCAGTGTAAACCAGGGCAATCAGCCCCAGCATTTT.

V usage is TRBV7-3 and J usage is TRBJ2-1, with 7 bases lining up with TRBD1. The V segment lost 5 bases and the J segment 0 bases; nucleotides outside the gene matches: 1. Germline CDR1 and CDR2: SGHTA and FQGTGA. The CDR3 consists of 14 residues. CDR3 residues: CASSRDSSYNEQFF. CDR3 in DNA: TGTGCCAGCAGCCGGGACAGCTCCTACAATGAGCAGTTCTTC.

This sequence joins TRBV7-2 and TRBJ1-1; 10 bases map to TRBD1. CDR1 and CDR2 from the germline V gene are SGHTA and FQGNSA. The V gene end was trimmed by 4 bases and the J gene end by 6 bases; junction bases not matched to a gene: 8. This CDR3 has 15 amino acids. CDR3 in DNA: TGTGCCAGCAGCTATGACAGGGGGCCGAGGGCTGAAGCTTTCTTT. Amino acid sequence: CASSYDRGPRAEAFF.

The gene calls are TRBV27 and TRBJ1-3, with D tentatively TRBD1 (5 bases). The V end was cut by 5 bases, the J end by 4 bases, with 15 bases between. Germline CDR1 and CDR2: MNHEY and SMNVEV (reference sequence). The CDR3 spans 15 residues. The CDR3 region has the DNA TGTGCCAGCAGTCGTGGGGGAGGGGTCGGAAACACCATATATTTT. Its translation: CASSRGGGVGNTIYF.

The chain joins TRBV7-8 to TRBJ2-2; 9 bases fit TRBD2. The CDR3 length is 16 residues. V lost 5 bases and J lost 4; bases outside the gene matches: 8. The germline CDR1 and CDR2 sequences are SGHVS and FQNEAQ. CDR3 in DNA: TGTGCCAGCAGCCAGATAGCGGGAGCGGGCACCGGGGAGCTGTTTTTT. Translating it yields CASSQIAGAGTGELFF.

V and J are TRBV27 and TRBJ1-1, with D unclear. Germline V lookup: CDR1 MNHEY, CDR2 SMNVEV (reference sequence). V dropped 5 bases and J dropped 5 bases, with 9 bases sitting between them. The CDR3 loop spans 12 amino acids. The CDR3 sequence is CASSLRGTEAFF. The CDR3 DNA sequence: TGTGCCAGCAGTCTGCGGGGTACTGAAGCTTTCTTT.

Only one count was recorded for this clone. The genes are TRBV27 and TRBJ2-7, with D perhaps TRBD1 (6 bases). Looked up from germline, CDR1 is MNHEY and CDR2 is SMNVEV (reference sequence). The CDR3 extends over 16 amino acids. V was shortened by 5 bases and J by 1 base, with 18 bases between the two germline ends. The CDR3 region is CASSPGAGQLSYEQYF. Written as DNA, the CDR3 is TGTGCCAGCAGTCCAGGGGCAGGACAATTGTCCTACGAGCAGTACTTC.

The table lists this clone with a few counts. Mismatch with germline at one junction end may stem from a read error. The rearrangement uses TRBV5-1 and TRBJ2-7; 9 bases are shared with TRBD2. The germline V gene has CDR1 SGHRS and CDR2 YFSETQ. This CDR3 is built from 13 residues. CDR3 coding DNA: TGCGCGAGCAGCCCTAGCGGGAACCACGAGCAGTACTTC. Translation gives CASSPSGNHEQYF.

The rearrangement joins TRBV11-2 to TRBJ2-7, with 10 bases that match TRBD1. The CDR3 is made up of 14 amino acids. V was pared by 5 bases and J by 3 bases, with 4 bases of the junction left unmatched. Looked up from germline, CDR1 is SGHAT and CDR2 is FQNNGV. In DNA, the CDR3 is TGTGCCAGCAGCCTGCGGACAGGGGGCTACGAGCAGTACTTC. It codes for CASSLRTGGYEQYF. Variable domain in full (rest from reference TRBV11-2 and TRBJ2-7): EAGVAQSPRYKIIEKRQSVAFWCNPISGHATLYWYQQILGQGPKLLIQFQNNGVVDDSQLPKDRFSAERLKGVDSTLKIQPAKLEDSAVYLCASSLRTGGYEQYFGPGTRLTVT.

This clone has just a few counts. V and J are TRBV29-1 and TRBJ2-7; 7 bases fit TRBD1. The CDR3 totals 13 residues. V shed 7 bases, J shed 3 bases, and the junction held 9 bases outside the gene matches. Germline values: CDR1 SQVTM, CDR2 ANQGSEA. CDR3 nucleotide sequence: TGCAGCGCCGAAGAAAGACAGGGCTACGAGCAGTACTTC. Translated: CSAEERQGYEQYF.